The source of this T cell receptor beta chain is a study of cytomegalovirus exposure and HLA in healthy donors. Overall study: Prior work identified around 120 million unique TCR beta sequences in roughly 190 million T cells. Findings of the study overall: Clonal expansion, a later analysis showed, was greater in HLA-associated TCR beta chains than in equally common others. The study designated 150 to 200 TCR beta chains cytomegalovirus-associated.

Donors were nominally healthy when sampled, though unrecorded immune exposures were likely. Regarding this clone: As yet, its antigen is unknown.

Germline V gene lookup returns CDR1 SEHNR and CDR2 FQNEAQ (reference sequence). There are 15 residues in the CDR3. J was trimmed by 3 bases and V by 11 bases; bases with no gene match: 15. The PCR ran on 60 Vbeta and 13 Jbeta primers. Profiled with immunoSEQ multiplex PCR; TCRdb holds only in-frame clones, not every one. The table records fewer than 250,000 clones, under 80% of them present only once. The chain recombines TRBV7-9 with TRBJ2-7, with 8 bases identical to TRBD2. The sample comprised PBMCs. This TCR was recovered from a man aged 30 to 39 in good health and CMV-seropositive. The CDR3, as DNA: TGTGCCTACAGCTTCCCGACTAGCGAAAGCTACGAGCAGTACTTC. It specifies CAYSFPTSESYEQYF.